This T cell receptor (beta chain) was profiled in a study of blood T cell repertoires in COVID-19. Overall study context: Nucleic acid was either cDNA or gDNA, and it came from T cells, B-cell-depleted T cells, or PBMCs.

Between the trimmed V and J ends, which lost 4 bases and 2 bases, there was a span of 2 bases. CDR3 size: 11 residues. CDR1 is SNHLY and CDR2 is FYNNEI in the germline V gene. The table came from immunoSEQ multiplex PCR; TCRdb's copy has only in-frame clones and leaves some out. The sample lists some 190,000 clones; approximately 81% were seen once. This TCR was recovered from a woman older than 75 with active or convalescent COVID-19. Sequencing was carried out using peripheral blood. The chain carries TRBV2 and TRBJ2-5; D remains ambiguous. The CDR3 nucleotides are TGTGCCAGCAGTGTACAAGAGACCCAGTACTTC. Translated, it gives CASSVQETQYF.